Each of the 16 T cell receptor beta chains below was sequenced from the same sample in a study of cytomegalovirus exposure and HLA in healthy donors. Primers for the PCR totalled 60 Vbeta and 13 Jbeta. Assay: immunoSEQ multiplex PCR; the TCRdb copy retains only in-frame clones and omits some. Here the sample spans about 140,000 clones, about 82% being singletons. Material: PBMCs. These receptor sequences come from a man younger than 40 in good health and CMV-seronegative.

The V call is TRBV27, the J call TRBJ1-2; TRBD1 matches 9 bases. CDR3 length: 15 amino acids. The V gene's germline CDR1 is MNHEY and CDR2 SMNVEV (reference sequence). Germline trimming cut 6 bases from V and 5 bases from J; bases unmatched to any gene: 10. The CDR3 DNA is TGTGCCAGCAGCACGGGACAGGGTATGTGGTATGGCTACACCTTC. This sequence encodes CASSTGQGMWYGYTF.

The chain is built from TRBV29-1 and TRBJ2-3, with D tentatively TRBD2 (6 bases). The length of the CDR3 is 13 residues. Germline CDR1 SQVTM, CDR2 ANQGSEA. V was cut by 6 bases and J by 2 bases, with 12 bases left in between. CDR3 sequence: CSVTTRFTDTQYF. CDR3 DNA: TGCAGCGTCACGACTAGATTCACAGATACGCAGTATTTT.

The J gene is TRBJ1-1, the V gene TRBV4-2; 11 bases fit TRBD1. This CDR3 is built from 17 residues. Losses at the gene ends were 0 bases for V and 4 bases for J; bases not matched to a gene: 7. CDR1 is LGHNA and CDR2 is YNFKEQ in the germline V gene. The chain's CDR3 is CASSQELRDRGSTEAFF. The CDR3 nucleotides are TGTGCCAGCAGCCAAGAACTCCGGGACAGGGGGAGCACTGAAGCTTTCTTT.

V gene TRBV7-3 combines with J gene TRBJ2-5, with no clear D. The CDR3 has 13 residues. Trimming shortened V by 4 bases and J by 1 base, and 7 bases separated the two germline ends. The germline gives CDR1 SGHTA, CDR2 FQGTGA. CDR3 DNA sequence: TGTGCCAGCAGCTCCGGTATCCAAGAGACCCAGTACTTC. Translation gives CASSSGIQETQYF.

V gene TRBV19 combines with J gene TRBJ2-6; TRBD1 matches 9 bases. Per the germline V gene, CDR1 is LNHDA and CDR2 is SQIVND (reference sequence). The CDR3 contains 19 residues. J lost 1 base, V lost 6 bases, and 13 bases had no gene match. The CDR3 protein is CASRGLGQGSPSGANVLTF. Here the CDR3 DNA reads TGTGCCAGTAGGGGACTGGGACAGGGTTCACCTTCTGGGGCCAACGTCCTGACTTTC.

V is TRBV28 and J is TRBJ1-5; weak D call: TRBD1 (6 bases). This CDR3 comprises 16 residues. The V end lost 4 bases, the J end lost 0 bases, and 13 bases lay between the germline ends. Germline V gene lookup returns CDR1 MDHEN and CDR2 SYDVKM. This CDR3 is CASSSLQGGSNQPQHF. The CDR3, as DNA: TGTGCCAGCAGTTCTCTACAGGGTGGTAGCAATCAGCCCCAGCATTTT.

V gene TRBV9 combines with J gene TRBJ2-5; TRBD2 matches 10 bases. The CDR3 sequence is 16 residues long. Trimming removed 0 bases from V and 5 bases from J; junction bases left unmatched: 7. CDR1 SGDLS and CDR2 YYNGEE come from the germline V gene. CDR3 region: CASSVGAGGPVETQYF. CDR3 nucleotides: TGTGCCAGCAGCGTAGGAGCGGGAGGGCCGGTTGAGACCCAGTACTTC.

This chain joins TRBV18 and TRBJ1-2, with D perhaps matching TRBD1 (5 bases). The CDR3 spans 12 residues. Germline-derived CDR1 and CDR2 are KGHSH and LQKENI. Trimming shortened V by 6 bases and J by 4 bases, and 9 bases separated the two germline ends. CDR3 sequence (DNA): TGTGCCAGCTCCCCCAGGGCCTATGGCTACACCTTC. This gives the protein CASSPRAYGYTF.

This rearrangement joins TRBV6-1 to TRBJ1-1; 7 bases map to TRBD1. The junction had 1 base not matched to a gene; V was cut back by 6 bases and J by 0 bases. The CDR3 is 13 amino acids. Germline V CDR1 and CDR2: MNHNS, SASEGT. This CDR3 reads CASRTGLNTEAFF. For the CDR3, the DNA is TGTGCCAGCAGGACAGGGTTGAACACTGAAGCTTTCTTT.

V and J are TRBV11-2 and TRBJ2-7; 12 positions agree with TRBD2. CDR1 SGHAT and CDR2 FQNNGV come from the germline V gene. This CDR3 is 18 amino acids long. V gave up 1 base and J gave up 2 bases; unmatched junction bases: 9. CDR3 sequence reads: CASSLARTSGTHPYEQYF. CDR3 DNA sequence: TGTGCCAGCAGCTTAGCTCGGACTAGCGGGACACATCCCTACGAGCAGTACTTC.

The V gene is TRBV14, the J gene TRBJ2-7, with D possibly being TRBD2 (5 bases). The V gene lost 3 bases and the J gene lost 2 bases, with 11 bases spanning the gap. Per germline, CDR1 SGHDN and CDR2 FVKESK. The CDR3 spans 14 residues. CDR3 sequence: CASSHGLNPYEQYF. For the CDR3, the DNA is TGTGCCAGCAGCCACGGACTTAACCCCTACGAGCAGTACTTC.

The chain couples TRBV5-1 to TRBJ1-1; D not certain. Deletions cut 2 bases from V and 7 bases from J, with 12 bases between. CDR3 length: 13 amino acids. Germline values: CDR1 SGHRS, CDR2 YFSETQ. The CDR3, as DNA: TGCGCCAGCAGCTTTAAGCCCGACTATGAAGCTTTCTTT. Its protein product is CASSFKPDYEAFF.

V and J are TRBV7-2 and TRBJ2-7; D may be TRBD1 (5 bases). Between the trimmed V and J ends, which lost 2 bases and 4 bases, there was a span of 15 bases. Germline loops: CDR1 SGHTA, CDR2 FQGNSA. The CDR3 sequence is 15 residues long. The CDR3 region is CASSLSIDSAYEQYF. CDR3 sequence (DNA): TGTGCCAGCAGCTTATCTATCGACAGTGCTTACGAGCAGTACTTC.

V and J are TRBV27 and TRBJ1-2; D not certain. V gave up 0 bases and J gave up 8 bases, with 13 bases separating them. The CDR3 totals 14 residues. CDR1 and CDR2 (germline): MNHEY, SMNVEV (reference sequence). CDR3 amino acids: CASSLSGQEDGYTF. CDR3 coding DNA: TGTGCCAGCAGTTTATCCGGCCAGGAGGACGGCTACACCTTC.

This clone turned up a few times. The chain recombines TRBV18 with TRBJ2-1; the match to TRBD2 covers 10 bases. J lost 16 bases, V lost 3 bases, and 6 bases had no gene match. Germline V gene lookup returns CDR1 KGHSH and CDR2 LQKENI. This CDR3 spans 12 amino acids. The CDR3 loop reads CASSPERGGLFF. The CDR3 DNA reads as TGTGCCAGCTCACCTGAGCGGGGGGGCCTCTTCTTC. Drawing the rest from reference TRBV18 and TRBJ2-1, the complete variable domain is NAGVMQNPRHLVRRRGQEARLRCSPMKGHSHVYWYRQLPEEGLKFMVYLQKENIIDESGMPKERFSAEFPKEGPSILRIQQVVRGDSAAYFCASSPERGGLFFGPGTRLTVL.

For this clone: At one end, the junction sequence differs from germline, possibly due to a read error. V is TRBV7-9 and J is TRBJ1-2; tentatively, D is TRBD1 (6 bases). The CDR3 is 14 residues long. Germline V gives CDR1 SEHNR, CDR2 FQNEAQ (reference sequence). CDR3 protein: CASSRLGTPTSYPF. Here the CDR3 DNA reads TGTGCCAGCAGCCGGTTAGGGACACCGACCAGCTACCCCTTC.